The present entry profiles one T cell receptor beta chain with its context. One Seattle source followed patients from active infection through their disease course. The data belong to a study of blood T cell repertoires in COVID-19. Study context: The analysed material was cDNA or gDNA that came from T cells, B-cell-depleted T cells, or PBMCs.

TCRdb's copy holds only in-frame clones and misses some; the assay was immunoSEQ multiplex PCR. This table has under 250,000 clones, almost 85% appearing once. This CDR3 is 12 amino acids long. The germline V gene has CDR1 MNHEY and CDR2 SVGAGI. V shed 10 bases and J shed 4 bases, with 11 bases lying between them. This chain connects TRBV6-5 to TRBJ1-5; tentative D call: TRBD1 (6 bases). The sequenced sample was peripheral blood. This TCR came from a man aged 45-60 years with COVID-19, enrolled during active disease. Here the CDR3 DNA reads TGTGCCATCAATCAGGGGAATCAGCCCCAGCATTTT. Protein sequence: CAINQGNQPQHF.